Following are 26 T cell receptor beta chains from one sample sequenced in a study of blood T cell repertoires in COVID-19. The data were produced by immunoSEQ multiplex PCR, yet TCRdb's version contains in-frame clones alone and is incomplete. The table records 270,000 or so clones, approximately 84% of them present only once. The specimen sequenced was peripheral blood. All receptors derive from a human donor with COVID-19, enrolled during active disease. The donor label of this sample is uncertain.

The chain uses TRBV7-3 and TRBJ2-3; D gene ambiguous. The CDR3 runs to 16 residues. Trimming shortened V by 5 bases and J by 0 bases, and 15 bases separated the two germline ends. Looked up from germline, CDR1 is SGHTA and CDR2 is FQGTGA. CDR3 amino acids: CASSRSRSVSTDTQYF. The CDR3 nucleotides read TGTGCCAGCAGCCGAAGTCGGAGTGTTAGCACAGATACGCAGTATTTT.

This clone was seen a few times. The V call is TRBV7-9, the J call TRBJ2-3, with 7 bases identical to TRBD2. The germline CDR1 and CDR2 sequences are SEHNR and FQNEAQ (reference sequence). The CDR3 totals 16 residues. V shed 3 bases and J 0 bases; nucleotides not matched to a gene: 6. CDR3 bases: TGTGCCAGCAGCTTGCTAGCGGCCAGGAGCACAGATACGCAGTATTTT. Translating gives CASSLLAARSTDTQYF.

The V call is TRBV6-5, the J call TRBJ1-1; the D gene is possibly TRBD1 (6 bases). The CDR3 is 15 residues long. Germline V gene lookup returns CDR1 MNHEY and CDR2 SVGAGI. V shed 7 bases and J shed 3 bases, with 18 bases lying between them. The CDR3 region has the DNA TGTGCCAGCACTATACCAGGGGCCGAGGACACTGAAGCTTTCTTT. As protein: CASTIPGAEDTEAFF.

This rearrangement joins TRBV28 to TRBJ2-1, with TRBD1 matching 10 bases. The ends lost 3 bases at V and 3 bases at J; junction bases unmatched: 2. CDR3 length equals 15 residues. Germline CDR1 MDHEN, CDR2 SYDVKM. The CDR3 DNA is TGTGCCAGCAGTTTTTGGGACAGGGGCTACAATGAGCAGTTCTTC. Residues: CASSFWDRGYNEQFF.

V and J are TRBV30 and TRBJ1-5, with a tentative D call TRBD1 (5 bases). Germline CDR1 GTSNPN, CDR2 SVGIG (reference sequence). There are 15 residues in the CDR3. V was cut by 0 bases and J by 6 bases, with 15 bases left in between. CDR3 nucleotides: TGTGCCTGGAGTGTAGGTGGGCAGGGCGGTCAGCCCCAGCATTTT. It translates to CAWSVGGQGGQPQHF.

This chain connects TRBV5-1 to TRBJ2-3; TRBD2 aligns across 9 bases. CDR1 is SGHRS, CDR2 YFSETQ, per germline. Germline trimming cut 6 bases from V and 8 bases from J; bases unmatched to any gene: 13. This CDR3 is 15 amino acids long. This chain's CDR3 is CASIPVDSGSGTQYF. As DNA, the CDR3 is TGCGCCAGCATCCCCGTGGATAGCGGGAGTGGTACGCAGTATTTT.

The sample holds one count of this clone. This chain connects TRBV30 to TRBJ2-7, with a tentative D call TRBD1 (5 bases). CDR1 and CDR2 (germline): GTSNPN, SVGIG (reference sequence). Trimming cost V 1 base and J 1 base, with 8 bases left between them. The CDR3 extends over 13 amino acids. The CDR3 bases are TGTGCCTGGAGTGGGGGCAAGTCCTACGAGCAGTACTTC. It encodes CAWSGGKSYEQYF.

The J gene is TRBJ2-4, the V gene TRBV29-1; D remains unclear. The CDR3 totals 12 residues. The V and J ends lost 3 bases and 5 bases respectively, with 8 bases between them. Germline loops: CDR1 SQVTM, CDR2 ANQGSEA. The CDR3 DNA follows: TGCAGCGTTGACAACGGAGAAAACATTCAGTACTTC. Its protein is CSVDNGENIQYF.

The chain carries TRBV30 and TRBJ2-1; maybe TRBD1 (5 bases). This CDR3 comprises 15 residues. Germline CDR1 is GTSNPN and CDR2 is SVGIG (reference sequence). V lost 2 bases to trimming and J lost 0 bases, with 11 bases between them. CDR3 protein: CAWSRRQISYNEQFF. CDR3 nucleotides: TGTGCCTGGAGTCGTCGACAGATCTCCTACAATGAGCAGTTCTTC.

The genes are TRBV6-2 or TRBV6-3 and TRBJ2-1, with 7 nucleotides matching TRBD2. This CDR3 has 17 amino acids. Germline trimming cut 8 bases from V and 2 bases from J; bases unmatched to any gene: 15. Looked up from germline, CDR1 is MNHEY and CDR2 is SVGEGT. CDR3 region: CASHYSPREITYNEQFF. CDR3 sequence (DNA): TGTGCCAGCCATTACTCCCCGCGGGAGATAACCTACAATGAGCAGTTCTTC.

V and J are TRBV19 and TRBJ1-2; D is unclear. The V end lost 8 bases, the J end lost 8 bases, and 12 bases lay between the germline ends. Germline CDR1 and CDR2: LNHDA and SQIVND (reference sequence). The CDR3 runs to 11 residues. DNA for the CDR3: TGTGCCAGTGTGTCGGCGGGGGGCTACACCTTC. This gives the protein CASVSAGGYTF.

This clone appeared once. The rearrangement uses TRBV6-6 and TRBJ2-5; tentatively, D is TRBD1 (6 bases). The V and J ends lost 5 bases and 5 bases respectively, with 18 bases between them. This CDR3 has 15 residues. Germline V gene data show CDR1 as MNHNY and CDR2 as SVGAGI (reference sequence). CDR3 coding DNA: TGTGCCAGCAGTCGTACAGGGCCCGGCGTGGAGACCCAGTACTTC. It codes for CASSRTGPGVETQYF.

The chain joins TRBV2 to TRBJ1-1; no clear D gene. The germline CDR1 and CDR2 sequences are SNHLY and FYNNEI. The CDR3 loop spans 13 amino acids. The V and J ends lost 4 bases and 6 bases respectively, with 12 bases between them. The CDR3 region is CASSGAGIAEAFF. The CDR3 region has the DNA TGTGCCAGCAGTGGGGCGGGTATCGCTGAAGCTTTCTTT. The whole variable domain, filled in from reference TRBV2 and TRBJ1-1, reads EPEVTQTPSHQVTQMGQEVILRCVPISNHLYFYWYRQILGQKVEFLVSFYNNEISEKSEIFDDQFSVERPDGSNFTLKIRSTKLEDSAMYFCASSGAGIAEAFFGQGTRLTVV.

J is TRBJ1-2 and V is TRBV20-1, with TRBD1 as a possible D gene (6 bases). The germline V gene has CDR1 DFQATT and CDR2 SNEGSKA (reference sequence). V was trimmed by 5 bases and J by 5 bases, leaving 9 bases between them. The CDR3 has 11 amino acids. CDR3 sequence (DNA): TGCAGTGCTGATCAGGGGTATGGCTACACCTTC. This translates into CSADQGYGYTF.

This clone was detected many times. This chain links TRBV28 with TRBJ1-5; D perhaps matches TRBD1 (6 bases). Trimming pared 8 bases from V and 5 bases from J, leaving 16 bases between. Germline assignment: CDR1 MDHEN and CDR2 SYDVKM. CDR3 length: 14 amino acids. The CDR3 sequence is CASGLQGGDQPQHF. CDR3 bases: TGTGCCAGCGGCTTACAGGGTGGGGATCAGCCCCAGCATTTT. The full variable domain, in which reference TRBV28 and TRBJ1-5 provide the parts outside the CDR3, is DVKVTQSSRYLVKRTGEKVFLECVQDMDHENMFWYRQDPGLGLRLIYFSYDVKMKEKGDIPEGYSVSREKKERFSLILESASTNQTSMYLCASGLQGGDQPQHFGDGTRLSIL.

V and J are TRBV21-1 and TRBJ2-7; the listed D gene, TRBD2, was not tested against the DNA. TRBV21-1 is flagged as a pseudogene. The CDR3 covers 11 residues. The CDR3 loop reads CASSPLYEQYF. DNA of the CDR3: TGTGCCAGCAGTCCCCTTTACGAGCAGTACTTC.

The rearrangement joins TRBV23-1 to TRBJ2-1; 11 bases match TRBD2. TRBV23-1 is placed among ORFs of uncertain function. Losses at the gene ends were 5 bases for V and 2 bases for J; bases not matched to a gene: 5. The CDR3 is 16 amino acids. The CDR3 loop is CASSGGLAVPYNEQFF. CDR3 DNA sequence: TGCGCCAGCAGTGGGGGACTAGCGGTTCCCTACAATGAGCAGTTCTTC.

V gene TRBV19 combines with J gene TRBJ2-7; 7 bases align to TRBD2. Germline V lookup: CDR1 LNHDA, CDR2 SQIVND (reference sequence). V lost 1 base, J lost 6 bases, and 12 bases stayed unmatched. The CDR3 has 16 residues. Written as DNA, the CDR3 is TGTGCCAGTAGTATAGGTGAAGGACTAGAGGCTTCCGAGCAGTACTTC. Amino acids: CASSIGEGLEASEQYF.

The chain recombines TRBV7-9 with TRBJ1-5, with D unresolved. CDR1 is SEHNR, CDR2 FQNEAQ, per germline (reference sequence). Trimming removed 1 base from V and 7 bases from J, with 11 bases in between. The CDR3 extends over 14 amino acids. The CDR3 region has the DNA TGTGCCAGCAGCTTAGAGCCGTCCGGGCAGCCCCAGCATTTT. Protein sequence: CASSLEPSGQPQHF.

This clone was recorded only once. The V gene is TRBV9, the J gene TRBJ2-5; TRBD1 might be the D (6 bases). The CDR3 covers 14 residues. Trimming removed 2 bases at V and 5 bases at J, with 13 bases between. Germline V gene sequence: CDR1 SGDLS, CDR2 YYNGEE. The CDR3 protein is CASSVSLTGETQYF. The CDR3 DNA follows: TGTGCCAGCAGCGTGTCACTAACAGGGGAGACCCAGTACTTC.

The CDR3 coding sequence is TGTGCCAGCAGTGAACAGAAAACTTTCTTT. As protein: CASSEQKTFF. V and J are TRBV6-1 and TRBJ1-1, with unresolved D. The CDR3 spans 10 residues. Looked up from germline, CDR1 is MNHNS and CDR2 is SASEGT. The V end lost 2 bases, the J end lost 12 bases, and 7 bases lay between the germline ends.

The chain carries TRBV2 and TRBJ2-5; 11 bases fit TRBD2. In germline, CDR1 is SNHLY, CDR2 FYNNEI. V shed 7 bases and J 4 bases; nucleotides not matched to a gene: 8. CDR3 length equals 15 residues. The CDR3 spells CASTWASGRTETQYF. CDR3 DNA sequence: TGTGCCAGCACTTGGGCTAGCGGGAGGACAGAGACCCAGTACTTC.

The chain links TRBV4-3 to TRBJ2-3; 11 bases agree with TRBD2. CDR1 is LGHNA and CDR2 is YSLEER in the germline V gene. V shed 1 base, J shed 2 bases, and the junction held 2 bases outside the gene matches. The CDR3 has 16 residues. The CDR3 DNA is TGCGCCAGCAGCCAAGCTAGCGGGAGGACCACAGATACGCAGTATTTT. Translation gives CASSQASGRTTDTQYF.

The CDR3 nucleotides read TGTGCCAGCAGCCCAGGGACAGGGGTAGATACGCAGTATTTT. It encodes CASSPGTGVDTQYF. The chain employs TRBV7-3 and TRBJ2-3, with 10 bases matching TRBD1. Germline V CDR1 and CDR2: SGHTA, FQGTGA. The CDR3 runs 14 residues. V lost 5 bases, J lost 5 bases, and 4 bases stayed unmatched.

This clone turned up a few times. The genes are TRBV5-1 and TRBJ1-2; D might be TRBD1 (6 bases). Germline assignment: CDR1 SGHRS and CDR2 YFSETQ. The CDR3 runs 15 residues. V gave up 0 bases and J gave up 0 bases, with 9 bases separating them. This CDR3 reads CASSLGTEPNYGYTF. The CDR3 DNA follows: TGCGCCAGCAGCTTGGGGACAGAACCTAACTATGGCTACACCTTC. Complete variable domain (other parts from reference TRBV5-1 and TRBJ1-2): KAGVTQTPRYLIKTRGQQVTLSCSPISGHRSVSWYQQTPGQGLQFLFEYFSETQRNKGNFPGRFSGRQFSNSRSEMNVSTLELGDSALYLCASSLGTEPNYGYTFGSGTRLTVV.

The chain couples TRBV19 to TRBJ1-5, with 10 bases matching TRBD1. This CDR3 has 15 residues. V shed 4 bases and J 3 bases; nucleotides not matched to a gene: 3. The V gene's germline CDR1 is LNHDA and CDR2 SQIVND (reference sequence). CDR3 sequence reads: CASSTGQGDNQPQHF. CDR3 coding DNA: TGTGCCAGTAGTACCGGACAGGGGGACAATCAGCCCCAGCATTTT.